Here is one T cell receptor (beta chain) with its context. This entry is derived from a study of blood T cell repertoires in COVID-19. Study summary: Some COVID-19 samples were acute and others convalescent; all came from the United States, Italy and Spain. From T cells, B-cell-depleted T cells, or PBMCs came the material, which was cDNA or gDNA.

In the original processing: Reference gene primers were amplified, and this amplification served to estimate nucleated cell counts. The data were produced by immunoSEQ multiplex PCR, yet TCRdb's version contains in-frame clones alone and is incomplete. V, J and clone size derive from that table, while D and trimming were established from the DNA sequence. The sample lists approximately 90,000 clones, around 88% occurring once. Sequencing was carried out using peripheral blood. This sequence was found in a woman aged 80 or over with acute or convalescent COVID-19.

For the CDR3, the DNA is TGTGCCAGCAGCCCAGCGGCTAGCGGGGGTCGGGAGACCCAGTACTTC. Its translation is CASSPAASGGRETQYF. The chain employs TRBV7-3 and TRBJ2-5, with TRBD2 matching 10 bases. Germline-derived CDR1 and CDR2 are SGHTA and FQGTGA. This CDR3 contains 16 residues. J gave up 5 bases and V 5 bases, and 11 bases lay outside the gene matches.